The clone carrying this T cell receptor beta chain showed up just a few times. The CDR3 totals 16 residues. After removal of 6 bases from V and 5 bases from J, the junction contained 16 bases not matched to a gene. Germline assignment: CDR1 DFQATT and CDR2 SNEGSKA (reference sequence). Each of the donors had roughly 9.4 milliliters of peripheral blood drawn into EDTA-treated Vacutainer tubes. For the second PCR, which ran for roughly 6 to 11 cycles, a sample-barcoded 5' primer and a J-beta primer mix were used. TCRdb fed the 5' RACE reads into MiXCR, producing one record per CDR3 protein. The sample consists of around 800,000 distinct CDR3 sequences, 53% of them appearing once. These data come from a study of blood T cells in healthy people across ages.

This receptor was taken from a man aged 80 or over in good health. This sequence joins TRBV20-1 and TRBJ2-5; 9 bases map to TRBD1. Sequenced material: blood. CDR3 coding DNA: TGCAGTGCACCGGACCTGCGGGACAGGGACTTGGAGACCCAGTACTTC. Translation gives CSAPDLRDRDLETQYF.